This T cell receptor (beta chain) originates from a study of naive and memory T cell subsets (dated by TCRdb to the late 2010s). Turning to the overall study: According to the figure summarizing the samples, there were approximately 10 blood donors, 7 tuberculin skin test biopsies and 3 saline control biopsies. PCR2 was typically a SYBR Green qPCR stopped at a set threshold; low-input samples could instead use end-point PCR (about 6 cycles). Study-wide findings and limitations: The RNA-based method was acknowledged to be potentially sensitive to changes in TCR transcripts with T cell activation and differentiation.

Based on the germline V gene, the CDR1 and CDR2 sequences are MNHEY and SVGAGI. Spanning cysteine to phenylalanine, the CDR3 consists of 12 amino acids. Only CDR3 DNA is held: 36 bases, read in frame from base 1. Trimming at the junction amounts to 5 bases on V and 6 bases on J, and the germline ends lie 11 bases apart. For whole blood analysis, 2.5 ml of peripheral blood was collected from healthy adult volunteers into Tempus tubes, and RNA was extracted following the manufacturer's instructions. A robust, sensitive protocol for the amplification, sequencing and analysis of TCRs was described in the study, in which 3' ligation of a UMI-containing oligonucleotide to TCR cDNA was used. Total RNA was used without cell sorting and was treated with RQ1 DNase before reverse transcription, with a target input of 1 to 1000 ng. To check how robust the pipeline was in samples where T cells make up a minority population, libraries were built from skin biopsies and whole blood.

The library came from 5' RACE. For the blood and skin samples, reverse transcription of TCR RNA was done with SuperScript IV along with alpha and beta constant region primers. Four rounds of PCR, run with the SP2 primer together with nested alpha and beta constant region primers, were used to amplify the ligated cDNA. T4 RNA ligase 1 was used to ligate an oligonucleotide containing the Illumina SP2 primer and a UMI to the 3' end of the cDNA. To prevent hairpin formation, the 12-nucleotide UMI was made up of two random hexamers with an eight-base spacer between them. From the second PCR onward, TCR alpha and beta chain libraries were processed separately and dual indexed for multiplexing. After pooling, the indexed libraries were analyzed by capillary electrophoresis and sequenced on either an Illumina MiSeq or NextSeq. PhiX DNA at about 4.5-8% was spiked into libraries to increase base diversity and improve cluster recognition. Regarding the original processing steps: Demultiplexor pulled UMIs out of read 2, joined the UMIs with the TCR sequence from read 1, and separated reads according to sample indices. V and J genes and V-J junctions were identified by Decombinator, which gave every TCR a five-part identifier that included V and J deletions. UMIs were used by Collapsinator to correct sequencing errors and PCR amplification heterogeneity, so that a UMI-based abundance was obtained for each TCR. CDR3Translator turned identifiers into nucleotide sequence, translated the nucleotide sequence into amino acids, and pulled out CDR3 regions based on terminal motifs. Error-corrected counts of alpha and beta TCRs from blood and skin were compared after being normalized to the amount of input RNA. Clones were called with MiXCR by TCRdb after fastp trimmed the public reads at Q25, and only in-frame beta chains were retained. Entries are consolidated by CDR3 protein sequence, retaining the most common genes and DNA. These V and J calls are TCRdb output, not the study's own analysis. Recorded for this sample are about 21,000 distinct CDR3 sequences; over 3.5% of them occurred a single time. 7.8% of the sample is held by the ten biggest clonotypes.

This clonotype was picked up many times. No cognate antigen has been identified for it. Base qualities are missing; no much larger clone stands one base away. This TCR came from a male donor in good health. The sequence joins TRBV6-5 to TRBJ2-7; the D gene is tentatively TRBD1 or TRBD2, each matching 5 bases. The nucleotide sequence is TGTGCCAGCAGTCAGGGAGTGGGCGAGCAGTACTTC. It is translated as CASSQGVGEQYF.